This note documents a single T cell receptor (beta chain) sequence. Amplifying from RNA transcripts, the study obtained TCR beta CDR3 regions. First-round RT-PCR used HTBI primers; second-round multiplex PCR followed. Each CDR3 protein gets one entry after TCRdb re-called the multiplex PCR reads with MiXCR. The sample yields hundreds of thousands of distinct CDR3 sequences, 35% to 45% seen once. Per the germline V gene, CDR1 is SEHNR and CDR2 is FQNEAQ (reference sequence). Deletions cut 9 bases from V and 5 bases from J, with 17 bases between. There are 14 residues in the CDR3. This entry belongs to a study of Graves' ophthalmopathy and Graves' hyperthyroidism. About the research overall: The collection of peripheral blood took place at initial diagnosis, before any treatment.

What supplied the PBMCs was 7.5 to 10 ml of fresh peripheral blood. This TCR was recovered from an adult man with Graves' ophthalmopathy. This chain links TRBV7-9 with TRBJ2-1; D might be TRBD2 (5 bases). Material for sequencing was peripheral blood. The DNA of the CDR3 is TGTGCCAGTACACTCGGAGGCCAGAACAATGAGCAGTTCTTC. Encoded protein: CASTLGGQNNEQFF.